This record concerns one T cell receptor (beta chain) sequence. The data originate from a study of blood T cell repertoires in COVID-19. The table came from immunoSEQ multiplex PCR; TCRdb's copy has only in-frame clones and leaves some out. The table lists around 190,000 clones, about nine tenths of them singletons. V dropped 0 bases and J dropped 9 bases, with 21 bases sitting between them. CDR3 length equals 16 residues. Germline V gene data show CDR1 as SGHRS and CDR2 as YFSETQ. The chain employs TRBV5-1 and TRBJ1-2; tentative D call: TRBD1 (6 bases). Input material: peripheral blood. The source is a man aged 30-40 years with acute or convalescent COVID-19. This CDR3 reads CASSLDLDSGYRSYTF. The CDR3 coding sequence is TGCGCCAGCAGCTTGGATTTGGACAGCGGCTATAGGAGCTACACCTTC.